This T cell receptor beta chain derives from a study of control samples from healthy donors and cancer patients. This CDR3 comprises 14 residues. V was clipped by 1 base and J by 3 bases, with 7 bases between them. Germline loops: CDR1 SGHNT, CDR2 YENEEA. TCRdb's table, derived via immunoSEQ multiplex PCR, lists solely in-frame clones and lacks some. The sample gives tens of thousands of clones, roughly 94% of which show up once; around 25% is in the top ten. The sample was blood. This TCR came from a man in his 60s in good health. This sequence joins TRBV11-3 and TRBJ2-1; no definite D call. The CDR3: CASSLASVYNEQFF. CDR3 in DNA: TGTGCCAGCAGCTTAGCCTCGGTCTACAATGAGCAGTTCTTC.